This T cell receptor (beta chain) was obtained from a study of T cell repertoires in cytomegalovirus infection (dated by TCRdb to between 2018 and 2021). About the study as a whole: Recently identified HLA-C-restricted CMV epitopes, whose presentation resists viral immunomodulation, were targeted by peptide stimulations together with well-studied HLA-B-restricted epitopes. The HLA type of each donor mattered for the analysis, because public TCR beta signatures pointed to carriage of CMV infection along with the matching HLA type. On the study overall, not on this receptor specifically: In both this cohort and an independent roughly 330-donor cohort, the cumulative frequency of public TCR beta family members distinguished carriers of CMV infection plus the relevant HLA type. The ex vivo response was dominated by HLA-C-restricted CMV-specific TCR beta clonotypes, which also provided the single most frequent clonotype in two of eight donors.

Sequencing instrument: Illumina HiSeq 1500. Using fastp at Q25 and MiXCR, TCRdb reprocessed the public reads and kept productive beta chains. Rows with one shared CDR3 protein collapse into an entry with the most common genes and DNA. For this sample there are more than 75,000 distinct CDR3 sequences; 25% to 35% appear just once. Roughly 70% of the sample lies in the top ten. The treatment or condition label corresponds to: in vitro stimulation with specific CMV peptide epitopes to enrich CMV-specific T cells. Inclusive of the bounding cysteine and phenylalanine, the CDR3 is 13 residues long. Only the CDR3 part of the read is kept: 39 bases, read in frame from the first base. The junction carries 8 bases between V and J, which are trimmed by 5 bases and 0 bases respectively. From the germline V gene (reference sequence), CDR1 is LNHDA and CDR2 is SQIVND. The sample holds a few counts of this clonotype. Its target antigen remains unknown. No base qualities exist here, and no much larger clone lies one base off it.

The chain was built from TRBV19 and TRBJ2-7; the D gene assignment is ambiguous. The receptor's source is a human donor in good health (CMV status not recorded). Some clones in this sample may be carry-over from other donors' samples. The material was CD8+ T cells from cultured PBMCs, obtained from culture after CMV antigen stimulation. The CDR3 has the sequence CASSRTLSYEQYF. At the DNA level, the sequence is TGTGCCAGTAGTCGGACCCTCTCCTACGAGCAGTACTTC.